The 27 T cell receptor beta chains below come from one sample, sequenced in a study of shared clonotypes between healthy human individuals. The data were produced by immunoSEQ multiplex PCR, yet TCRdb's version contains in-frame clones alone and is incomplete. The sample carries about 680,000 clones, around three quarters recorded once. Material: memory CD4+ T cells sorted from blood. The subset is: CD45RA-negative fraction. These receptors all stem from a woman under 40 in good health.

This clone was found a few times. The chain recombines TRBV29-1 with TRBJ2-6, with no clear D. Trimming took 4 bases from V and 1 from J, leaving 5 bases between them. Per germline, CDR1 SQVTM and CDR2 ANQGSEA. CDR3 size: 13 residues. The CDR3 sequence is CSVAASGANVLTF. The CDR3 nucleotides are TGCAGCGTTGCGGCGTCTGGGGCCAACGTCCTGACTTTC.

The rearrangement uses TRBV28 and TRBJ2-1; 11 bases align to TRBD2. There are 17 residues in the CDR3. Per germline, CDR1 MDHEN and CDR2 SYDVKM. The V and J ends lost 6 bases and 0 bases, in that order; junction bases with no gene match: 7. The DNA for the CDR3 is TGTGCCAGCAGACTAGGGACTAGCGGATACTCCTACAATGAGCAGTTCTTC. The encoded protein is CASRLGTSGYSYNEQFF.

This chain uses TRBV28 with TRBJ2-1; a weak D match, TRBD2 (6 bases). The CDR3 is 13 amino acids. Trimming cost V 8 bases and J 11 bases, with 19 bases left between them. Germline CDR1 MDHEN, CDR2 SYDVKM. The CDR3 DNA reads TGTGCCAGCTCCTCAACAAGGAGGGAAAAGCAGTTCTTC. It codes for CASSSTRREKQFF.

This chain joins TRBV29-1 and TRBJ2-5; the D is unclear. CDR1 is SQVTM, CDR2 ANQGSEA, per germline. The CDR3 contains 12 residues. Trimming removed 4 bases at V and 2 bases at J, with 8 bases between. In nucleotides, the CDR3 is TGCAGCGTTGCGGCTAGACAAGAGACCCAGTACTTC. Its protein is CSVAARQETQYF. The whole variable domain, filled in from reference TRBV29-1 and TRBJ2-5, reads SAVISQKPSRDICQRGTSLTIQCQVDSQVTMMFWYRQQPGQSLTLIATANQGSEATYESGFVIDKFPISRPNLTFSTLTVSNMSPEDSSIYLCSVAARQETQYFGPGTRLLVL.

The chain recombines TRBV6-6 with TRBJ2-7; the D is unclear. V was cut by 5 bases and J by 1 base, with 15 bases left in between. This CDR3 has 15 residues. In germline, CDR1 is MNHNY, CDR2 SVGAGI (reference sequence). CDR3 sequence: CASSTPGFPSYEQYF. CDR3 sequence (DNA): TGTGCCAGCAGTACCCCGGGCTTCCCTTCCTACGAGCAGTACTTC.

This clone was counted a single time. This chain joins TRBV27 and TRBJ2-7; D is perhaps TRBD1 or TRBD2 (5 bases each). The length of the CDR3 is 16 residues. The germline CDR1 and CDR2 sequences are MNHEY and SMNVEV (reference sequence). Trimming removed 0 bases from V and 3 bases from J, with 15 bases in between. CDR3 DNA sequence: TGTGCCAGCAGTTTATCCATTACGGGACGGTACTACGAGCAGTACTTC. The encoded protein is CASSLSITGRYYEQYF.

This clone occurred once. This chain connects TRBV4-1 to TRBJ1-2, with D perhaps TRBD1 (6 bases). Trimming shortened V by 4 bases and J by 2 bases, and 11 bases separated the two germline ends. This CDR3 comprises 14 residues. CDR1 is MGHRA, CDR2 YSYEKL, per germline. The CDR3 sequence: CASSPGRGNYGYTF. CDR3 nucleotides: TGCGCCAGCAGCCCCGGGAGGGGGAACTATGGCTACACCTTC.

The rearrangement links TRBV7-2 to TRBJ2-7; D is ambiguous. The germline CDR1 and CDR2 sequences are SGHTA and FQGNSA. This CDR3 has 15 residues. V shed 5 bases and J shed 1 base, with 15 bases lying between them. Written as DNA, the CDR3 is TGTGCCAGCAGCATTCCTGGGTCGCAATCCTACGAGCAGTACTTC. Amino acids: CASSIPGSQSYEQYF.

The rearrangement uses TRBV10-1 and TRBJ1-2; 7 bases agree with TRBD1. The CDR3 spans 16 residues. Germline CDR1 is WNHNN and CDR2 is SYGVQD (reference sequence). J gave up 4 bases and V 3 bases, and 11 bases lay outside the gene matches. The CDR3 loop reads CASSEGTVHSGYGYTF. The CDR3 coding sequence is TGCGCCAGCAGTGAAGGGACAGTCCATTCCGGCTATGGCTACACCTTC.

The J gene is TRBJ2-7, the V gene TRBV27, with TRBD2 matching over 7 bases. This CDR3 has 16 residues. V shed 5 bases, J shed 3 bases, and the junction held 13 bases outside the gene matches. The V gene's germline CDR1 is MNHEY and CDR2 SMNVEV (reference sequence). Here the CDR3 DNA reads TGTGCCAGCAGTCAGAGGGCGGGAGTCGGAATCTACGAGCAGTACTTC. It is translated as CASSQRAGVGIYEQYF.

This clone has more than one count but fewer than ten. The chain is built from TRBV29-1 and TRBJ1-4; D uncertain. With 4 bases removed from V and 4 bases from J, the gap between germline ends came to 13 bases. The CDR3 length is 14 residues. Germline V gene data show CDR1 as SQVTM and CDR2 as ANQGSEA. CDR3 nucleotides: TGCAGCGTTGGAGGGTCCACGGATAATGAAAAACTGTTTTTT. Amino acid sequence: CSVGGSTDNEKLFF.

The chain couples TRBV2 to TRBJ1-5; D perhaps matches TRBD1 (6 bases). V lost 7 bases to trimming and J lost 2 bases, with 9 bases between them. The CDR3 has 13 amino acids. Germline lookup yields CDR1 SNHLY and CDR2 FYNNEI. The CDR3 loop is CASNRQGNQPQHF. The CDR3 bases are TGTGCCAGCAACCGACAGGGCAATCAGCCCCAGCATTTT. Together with reference TRBV2 and TRBJ1-5, the CDR3 gives the full variable domain: EPEVTQTPSHQVTQMGQEVILRCVPISNHLYFYWYRQILGQKVEFLVSFYNNEISEKSEIFDDQFSVERPDGSNFTLKIRSTKLEDSAMYFCASNRQGNQPQHFGDGTRLSIL.

The V gene is TRBV27, the J gene TRBJ1-5; 8 bases agree with TRBD1. CDR3 length: 17 residues. In germline, CDR1 is MNHEY, CDR2 SMNVEV (reference sequence). The trim removed 5 bases at V and 0 bases at J, leaving 9 bases unmatched. CDR3 residues: CASSPRTGSVSNQPQHF. In DNA form, the CDR3 reads TGTGCCAGCAGTCCTCGGACAGGGAGCGTTAGCAATCAGCCCCAGCATTTT.

The CDR3 sequence: CASSFVTGTGGTYEQYF. CDR3 nucleotide sequence: TGTGCCAGCAGTTTTGTAACCGGGACAGGGGGCACCTACGAGCAGTACTTC. The chain combines TRBV28 with TRBJ2-7; 12 bases agree with TRBD1. Germline V gene lookup returns CDR1 MDHEN and CDR2 SYDVKM. Trimming took 3 bases from V and 2 from J; bases not matched to a gene: 8. CDR3 length equals 17 residues. The complete variable domain, with remaining parts taken from reference TRBV28 and TRBJ2-7, reads DVKVTQSSRYLVKRTGEKVFLECVQDMDHENMFWYRQDPGLGLRLIYFSYDVKMKEKGDIPEGYSVSREKKERFSLILESASTNQTSMYLCASSFVTGTGGTYEQYFGPGTRLTVT.

A single count supports this clone. V and J are TRBV21-1 and TRBJ1-2; the table names TRBD1, a call not compared with the DNA. TRBV21-1 is a known pseudogene. This CDR3 is built from 15 residues. The CDR3 region is CASSKAAGGEDGYTF. In nucleotides, the CDR3 is TGTGCCAGCAGCAAAGCCGCAGGGGGCGAGGATGGCTACACCTTC.

Concerning this clone: This same CDR3 is encoded by further DNA sequences in the sample. This chain joins TRBV5-4 and TRBJ2-1; TRBD2 aligns across 9 bases. The CDR3 loop spans 15 amino acids. Germline assignment: CDR1 SGHNT and CDR2 YYREEE (reference sequence). V lost 5 bases to trimming and J lost 0 bases; unmatched junction nucleotides: 3. CDR3: CASSLSGSSYNEQFF. Written as DNA, the CDR3 is TGTGCCAGCAGTCTTAGCGGGAGCTCCTACAATGAGCAGTTCTTC.

This clone was observed at least ten times. The chain uses TRBV28 and TRBJ2-3, with TRBD1 matching over 7 bases. This CDR3 contains 16 residues. V shed 5 bases and J 4 bases; nucleotides not matched to a gene: 12. In germline, CDR1 is MDHEN, CDR2 SYDVKM. The CDR3 bases are TGTGCCAGCAGTAGGTTCCTGACAGGGACGGCAGATACGCAGTATTTT. It codes for CASSRFLTGTADTQYF.

This clone was seen once. The genes are TRBV9 and TRBJ2-2; TRBD2 matches at 10 bases. This CDR3 has 15 amino acids. V shed 5 bases, J shed 7 bases, and the junction held 8 bases outside the gene matches. Per the germline V gene, CDR1 is SGDLS and CDR2 is YYNGEE. CDR3 DNA sequence: TGTGCCAGCAGTGAAACTAGCGGGGTGTTCGGGGAGCTGTTTTTT. Translation gives CASSETSGVFGELFF.

The chain couples TRBV29-1 to TRBJ2-3, with 11 bases identical to TRBD2. The CDR3 loop spans 16 amino acids. Losses at the gene ends were 7 bases for V and 4 bases for J; bases not matched to a gene: 13. The germline V gene has CDR1 SQVTM and CDR2 ANQGSEA. The CDR3 loop is CSALPVLAGAADTQYF. DNA of the CDR3: TGCAGCGCTCTCCCAGTACTAGCGGGAGCCGCAGATACGCAGTATTTT.

The gene calls are TRBV5-1 and TRBJ2-1, with a possible D match to TRBD2 (5 bases). V was shortened by 2 bases and J by 3 bases, with 9 bases between the two germline ends. This CDR3 contains 14 residues. The germline gives CDR1 SGHRS, CDR2 YFSETQ. In DNA, the CDR3 is TGCGCCAGCAGCTTAAGGGCGGGCTACAATGAGCAGTTCTTC. Translation gives CASSLRAGYNEQFF. The variable domain in full, with the rest retrieved from reference TRBV5-1 and TRBJ2-1, is KAGVTQTPRYLIKTRGQQVTLSCSPISGHRSVSWYQQTPGQGLQFLFEYFSETQRNKGNFPGRFSGRQFSNSRSEMNVSTLELGDSALYLCASSLRAGYNEQFFGPGTRLTVL.

The rearrangement joins TRBV29-1 to TRBJ2-2; 8 bases agree with TRBD2. The CDR3 consists of 16 residues. Germline lookup yields CDR1 SQVTM and CDR2 ANQGSEA. The junction had 10 bases not matched to a gene; V was cut back by 7 bases and J by 0 bases. In DNA, the CDR3 is TGCAGCGCCCAAGCGGGGGCCCGAACGAACACCGGGGAGCTGTTTTTT. It specifies CSAQAGARTNTGELFF.

The chain joins TRBV25-1 to TRBJ2-1; D might be TRBD1 or TRBD2, each matching 5 bases. In germline, CDR1 is MGHDK, CDR2 SYGVNS. The CDR3 covers 14 residues. V was cut by 7 bases and J by 5 bases, with 15 bases left in between. CDR3 amino acids: CASNFGTENNEQFF. CDR3 nucleotides: TGTGCCAGCAATTTTGGGACGGAAAACAATGAGCAGTTCTTC.

V and J are TRBV19 and TRBJ2-1, with unresolved D. The CDR3 totals 17 residues. Germline V CDR1 and CDR2: LNHDA, SQIVND (reference sequence). V was shortened by 3 bases and J by 5 bases, with 20 bases between the two germline ends. The CDR3 loop reads CASSIYRATPNHNEQFF. The CDR3 bases are TGTGCCAGTAGTATTTATCGGGCGACCCCGAACCACAATGAGCAGTTCTTC. Variable domain in full (rest from reference TRBV19 and TRBJ2-1): DGGITQSPKYLFRKEGQNVTLSCEQNLNHDAMYWYRQDPGQGLRLIYYSQIVNDFQKGDIAEGYSVSREKKESFPLTVTSAQKNPTAFYLCASSIYRATPNHNEQFFGPGTRLTVL.

The chain combines TRBV7-7 with TRBJ2-3; tentatively, D is TRBD1 (7 bases). Trimming shortened V by 8 bases and J by 2 bases, and 20 bases separated the two germline ends. Germline V gives CDR1 SSHAT, CDR2 FNYEAQ (reference sequence). This CDR3 has 16 amino acids. The CDR3 DNA is TGTGCCAGCTCCCCCGGAGGGGGCAGAACCACAGATACGCAGTATTTT. Protein product: CASSPGGGRTTDTQYF.

This clone was seen more than once but under ten times. Written as DNA, the CDR3 is TGTGCCAGCAGCTCCCTAGAGTCAAGAGATACGCAGTATTTT. Translation: CASSSLESRDTQYF. The V and J genes are TRBV7-9 and TRBJ2-3; D is unclear. V lost 4 bases and J lost 5, with 13 bases in between. The CDR3 extends over 14 amino acids. Germline lookup yields CDR1 SEHNR and CDR2 FQNEAQ (reference sequence).

This chain joins TRBV6-1 and TRBJ2-7, with 12 bases matching TRBD2. CDR3 length: 15 amino acids. V lost 3 bases, J lost 5 bases, and 5 bases stayed unmatched. Germline assignment: CDR1 MNHNS and CDR2 SASEGT. The CDR3 DNA follows: TGTGCCAGCAGTGAGACTAGCGGGAGTGTGAACGAGCAGTACTTC. Translating it yields CASSETSGSVNEQYF.

This rearrangement joins TRBV19 to TRBJ1-4, with 8 bases aligning to TRBD1. The germline gives CDR1 LNHDA, CDR2 SQIVND (reference sequence). V dropped 5 bases and J dropped 5; count of bases not matched to a gene: 19. This CDR3 contains 19 residues. The CDR3 region is CASSLRGQATTKANEKLFF. As DNA, the CDR3 is TGTGCCAGTAGTCTCAGGGGACAGGCCACGACCAAGGCAAATGAAAAACTGTTTTTT. The full variable domain, in which reference TRBV19 and TRBJ1-4 provide the parts outside the CDR3, is DGGITQSPKYLFRKEGQNVTLSCEQNLNHDAMYWYRQDPGQGLRLIYYSQIVNDFQKGDIAEGYSVSREKKESFPLTVTSAQKNPTAFYLCASSLRGQATTKANEKLFFGSGTQLSVL.